Following are 26 T cell receptor beta chains from one sample sequenced in a study of blood T cell repertoires in COVID-19. The assay was immunoSEQ multiplex PCR, and TCRdb's table has in-frame clones only and misses some. The sample records about 160,000 clones, approximately 81% being singletons. Input material: peripheral blood. These receptors originate from a human donor with acute or convalescent COVID-19. The donor label of this sample is uncertain.

J is TRBJ1-1 and V is TRBV6-2 or TRBV6-3; TRBD1 aligns across 7 bases. The V gene end was trimmed by 2 bases and the J gene end by 4 bases; junction bases not matched to a gene: 1. This CDR3 has 13 residues. Germline CDR1 is MNHEY and CDR2 is SVGEGT. In DNA form, the CDR3 reads TGTGCCAGCAGTTACACAGGGGTCACTGAAGCTTTCTTT. Protein sequence: CASSYTGVTEAFF.

The chain couples TRBV5-6 to TRBJ1-3; the D gene is possibly TRBD1 (5 bases). The ends were cut back, 4 bases at V and 2 bases at J, with 13 bases in the middle. Germline assignment: CDR1 SGHDT and CDR2 YYEEEE. CDR3 length equals 15 residues. In nucleotides, the CDR3 is TGTGCCAGCAGCCCACGACAGCAACCTGGAAACACCATATATTTT. Amino acid sequence: CASSPRQQPGNTIYF.

The chain couples TRBV18 to TRBJ1-1, with a weak D call TRBD1 (5 bases). Trimming removed 3 bases at V and 11 bases at J, with 19 bases between. CDR3 length: 14 residues. Germline CDR1 reads KGHSH; CDR2 reads LQKENI. The CDR3 here is CASSPLPDTVGAFF. The CDR3 DNA reads as TGTGCCAGCTCACCCCTTCCGGACACGGTAGGGGCTTTCTTT. Full variable domain (missing parts from reference TRBV18 and TRBJ1-1): NAGVMQNPRHLVRRRGQEARLRCSPMKGHSHVYWYRQLPEEGLKFMVYLQKENIIDESGMPKERFSAEFPKEGPSILRIQQVVRGDSAAYFCASSPLPDTVGAFFGQGTRLTVV.

The chain combines TRBV11-3 with TRBJ1-1, with 8 bases aligning to TRBD1. With 3 bases clipped from V and 4 bases from J, the junction kept 10 bases outside the gene matches. From germline, CDR1 is SGHNT and CDR2 YENEEA. The CDR3 sequence is 16 residues long. The CDR3 DNA reads TGTGCCAGCAGCTTTAGCCCGGGACAGGTAATCACTGAAGCTTTCTTT. Protein sequence: CASSFSPGQVITEAFF.

This chain uses TRBV4-2 with TRBJ1-5; 7 bases map to TRBD1. After removal of 3 bases from V and 6 bases from J, the junction contained 14 bases not matched to a gene. The CDR3 sequence is 17 residues long. Germline V gene lookup returns CDR1 LGHNA and CDR2 YNFKEQ. The CDR3 sequence is CASSQDGQVPPVQPQHF. Written as DNA, the CDR3 is TGTGCCAGCAGCCAGGACGGACAGGTCCCGCCCGTTCAGCCCCAGCATTTT.

The rearrangement links TRBV13 to TRBJ1-6; no clear D gene. The CDR3 is made up of 18 amino acids. The ends were cut back, 1 base at V and 0 bases at J, with 13 bases in the middle. Germline loops: CDR1 PRHDT, CDR2 FYEKMQ (reference sequence). CDR3 amino acids: CASSLEVQSSSYNSPLHF. The CDR3 nucleotides read TGTGCCAGCAGCTTAGAGGTCCAGTCTAGCTCCTATAATTCACCCCTCCACTTT. The full variable domain, its missing parts supplied by reference TRBV13 and TRBJ1-6, is AAGVIQSPRHLIKEKRETATLKCYPIPRHDTVYWYQQGPGQDPQFLISFYEKMQSDKGSIPDRFSAQQFSDYHSELNMSSLELGDSALYFCASSLEVQSSSYNSPLHFGNGTRLTVT.

J is TRBJ1-1 and V is TRBV19, with TRBD1 identical over 9 bases. This CDR3 has 14 amino acids. From germline, CDR1 is LNHDA and CDR2 SQIVND (reference sequence). J was trimmed by 6 bases and V by 5 bases; bases with no gene match: 7. CDR3 region: CASSSRTGAAEAFF. The CDR3 coding sequence is TGTGCCAGTAGTTCGAGGACAGGGGCGGCTGAAGCTTTCTTT. Filled out from reference TRBV19 and TRBJ1-1, the complete variable domain reads DGGITQSPKYLFRKEGQNVTLSCEQNLNHDAMYWYRQDPGQGLRLIYYSQIVNDFQKGDIAEGYSVSREKKESFPLTVTSAQKNPTAFYLCASSSRTGAAEAFFGQGTRLTVV.

V usage is TRBV19 and J usage is TRBJ1-3; a weak D match, TRBD1 (5 bases). The germline gives CDR1 LNHDA, CDR2 SQIVND (reference sequence). Deletions cut 10 bases from V and 4 bases from J, with 17 bases between. The CDR3 is 14 amino acids. The CDR3, as DNA: TGTGCCACGACAGATAGGGATCCAGGAAACACCATATATTTT. Translated, it gives CATTDRDPGNTIYF.

The gene calls are TRBV5-1 and TRBJ2-6; D call uncertain. The CDR3 spans 17 residues. V was cut by 1 base and J by 0 bases, with 11 bases left in between. Germline CDR1 and CDR2: SGHRS and YFSETQ. The CDR3 DNA reads as TGCGCCAGCAGCTTGTCGTCAGATTCCTCTGGGGCCAACGTCCTGACTTTC. This translates into CASSLSSDSSGANVLTF.

This chain links TRBV9 with TRBJ2-1; unclear D gene. Trimming took off 5 bases at V and 7 bases at J, with 10 bases between the two ends. Per germline, CDR1 SGDLS and CDR2 YYNGEE. The CDR3 has 12 residues. CDR3: CASSAASNEQFF. The DNA for the CDR3 is TGTGCCAGCAGTGCCGCCAGTAATGAGCAGTTCTTC.

This clone appeared a few times. The chain is built from TRBV5-1 and TRBJ1-1, with no clear D. Trimming took 1 base from V and 6 from J, leaving 13 bases between them. Germline V gene lookup returns CDR1 SGHRS and CDR2 YFSETQ. This CDR3 has 14 amino acids. The CDR3 DNA reads as TGCGCCAGCAGCTTGATAGTCGGGAGAGCTGAAGCTTTCTTT. Its translation: CASSLIVGRAEAFF.

This chain joins TRBV4-3 and TRBJ2-7; 12 bases match TRBD2. The CDR3 is made up of 15 amino acids. Germline CDR1 reads LGHNA; CDR2 reads YSLEER. J lost 4 bases, V lost 4 bases, and 5 bases had no gene match. The CDR3 coding sequence is TGCGCCAGCAGCCGCCGACTAGCGGGGGAGTACGAGCAGTACTTC. Translating gives CASSRRLAGEYEQYF.

V is TRBV5-4 and J is TRBJ2-1; 8 bases map to TRBD2. This CDR3 is 18 amino acids long. In germline, CDR1 is SGHNT, CDR2 YYREEE (reference sequence). Trimming at V came to 1 base and at J to 2 bases, leaving 11 bases not matched to a gene. CDR3 sequence reads: CASSLPLIAGNPYNEQFF. In DNA form, the CDR3 reads TGTGCCAGCAGCTTGCCCCTAATAGCGGGGAACCCCTACAATGAGCAGTTCTTC.

This chain links TRBV11-2 with TRBJ1-5; D call uncertain. The V gene's germline CDR1 is SGHAT and CDR2 FQNNGV. The V and J ends lost 1 base and 3 bases respectively, with 13 bases between them. This CDR3 has 16 amino acids. The DNA for the CDR3 is TGTGCCAGCAGCTTAGGGGCCGGCCGGATCAATCAGCCCCAGCATTTT. Its protein product is CASSLGAGRINQPQHF. The full variable domain, its missing parts supplied by reference TRBV11-2 and TRBJ1-5, is EAGVAQSPRYKIIEKRQSVAFWCNPISGHATLYWYQQILGQGPKLLIQFQNNGVVDDSQLPKDRFSAERLKGVDSTLKIQPAKLEDSAVYLCASSLGAGRINQPQHFGDGTRLSIL.

V usage is TRBV6-5 and J usage is TRBJ1-1, with a weak D call TRBD1 (5 bases). The CDR3 length is 15 residues. Germline values: CDR1 MNHEY, CDR2 SVGAGI. Trimming left V 5 bases short and J 4 bases short, with 17 bases between. CDR3 region: CASSPARGKGTEAFF. In nucleotides, the CDR3 is TGTGCCAGCAGTCCTGCTAGGGGAAAGGGCACTGAAGCTTTCTTT.

The V call is TRBV2, the J call TRBJ1-5, with TRBD1 matching over 7 bases. The germline gives CDR1 SNHLY, CDR2 FYNNEI. V dropped 8 bases and J dropped 3; count of bases not matched to a gene: 10. This CDR3 is 15 amino acids long. As DNA, the CDR3 is TGTGCCAGCCATTCGACAGGGACTTTCAATCAGCCCCAGCATTTT. Amino acids: CASHSTGTFNQPQHF.

The V gene is TRBV18, the J gene TRBJ1-1, with no clear D. The germline gives CDR1 KGHSH, CDR2 LQKENI. V was trimmed by 6 bases and J by 4 bases, leaving 12 bases between them. CDR3 length: 13 amino acids. CDR3 sequence (DNA): TGTGCCAGCTCCTTTACTGAGGGCACTGAAGCTTTCTTT. It yields the protein CASSFTEGTEAFF.

The gene calls are TRBV27 and TRBJ1-2, with 9 nucleotides matching TRBD1. The CDR3 is 14 amino acids. The V gene end was trimmed by 5 bases and the J gene end by 6 bases; junction bases not matched to a gene: 7. Germline CDR1 and CDR2: MNHEY and SMNVEV (reference sequence). CDR3 sequence reads: CASSPWTGENGYTF. DNA for the CDR3: TGTGCCAGCAGTCCCTGGACAGGGGAAAATGGCTACACCTTC.

The genes are TRBV7-9 and TRBJ1-3; no clear D. V lost 3 bases, J lost 0 bases, and 9 bases lay in between. CDR1 is SEHNR, CDR2 FQNEAQ, per germline (reference sequence). The CDR3 has 15 amino acids. The CDR3 spells CASSFAPSSGNTIYF. CDR3 DNA sequence: TGTGCCAGCAGCTTCGCCCCCAGCTCTGGAAACACCATATATTTT.

The J gene is TRBJ1-2, the V gene TRBV7-6; 7 bases match TRBD1. V lost 5 bases and J lost 2; bases outside the gene matches: 14. CDR1 is SGHVS and CDR2 is FNYEAQ in the germline V gene. The CDR3 length is 17 residues. The CDR3 region has the DNA TGTGCCAGCAGCCCCCAGACAGGGACTGCTGTGAACTATGGCTACACCTTC. It yields the protein CASSPQTGTAVNYGYTF. The entire variable domain, with the rest obtained from reference TRBV7-6 and TRBJ1-2, is as follows: GAGVSQSPRYKVTKRGQDVALRCDPISGHVSLYWYRQALGQGPEFLTYFNYEAQQDKSGLPNDRFSAERPEGSISTLTIQRTEQRDSAMYRCASSPQTGTAVNYGYTFGSGTRLTVV.

The rearrangement links TRBV6-2 or TRBV6-3 to TRBJ1-5; a possible D gene is TRBD1 (5 bases). The germline V gene has CDR1 MNHEY and CDR2 SVGEGT. The CDR3 runs 15 residues. V gave up 5 bases and J gave up 3 bases, with 14 bases separating them. The CDR3 region is CASSLTGTLNQPQHF. CDR3 in DNA: TGTGCCAGCAGTCTAACCGGGACTCTCAATCAGCCCCAGCATTTT.

This chain joins TRBV18 and TRBJ1-1, with a possible D match to TRBD1 (5 bases). CDR1 and CDR2 (germline): KGHSH, LQKENI. The V gene lost 8 bases and the J gene lost 6 bases, with 31 bases spanning the gap. The CDR3 length is 18 residues. CDR3 sequence: CASTGRGGVSGEGPEAFF. CDR3 in DNA: TGTGCCAGCACAGGAAGGGGAGGAGTATCGGGGGAAGGACCTGAAGCTTTCTTT.

This clone has a single count. The rearrangement uses TRBV19 and TRBJ2-1; weak D call: TRBD2 (5 bases). The germline CDR1 and CDR2 sequences are LNHDA and SQIVND (reference sequence). V was shortened by 4 bases and J by 6 bases, with 10 bases between the two germline ends. The CDR3 is made up of 13 amino acids. The CDR3 protein is CASSTIGSNEQFF. The CDR3 coding sequence is TGTGCCAGTAGTACAATAGGGAGCAATGAGCAGTTCTTC.

The chain couples TRBV30 to TRBJ2-2; D is possibly TRBD1 (6 bases). Germline CDR1 reads GTSNPN; CDR2 reads SVGIG (reference sequence). Trimming cost V 1 base and J 4 bases, with 10 bases left between them. CDR3 size: 14 residues. CDR3 sequence (DNA): TGTGCCTGGAGTGGGAAAGGGGGCACCGGGGAGCTGTTTTTT. It codes for CAWSGKGGTGELFF.

The CDR3 DNA reads as TGTGCCTGGAGTGTGACAAGGGGGGGTAATTCACCCCTCCACTTT. Protein: CAWSVTRGGNSPLHF. The rearrangement joins TRBV30 to TRBJ1-6; D might be TRBD1 (6 bases). Trimming shortened V by 0 bases and J by 6 bases, and 12 bases separated the two germline ends. The CDR3 runs to 15 residues. Looked up from germline, CDR1 is GTSNPN and CDR2 is SVGIG (reference sequence). Full variable domain (rest looked up from reference TRBV30 and TRBJ1-6): SQTIHQWPATLVQPVGSPLSLECTVEGTSNPNLYWYRQAAGRGLQLLFYSVGIGQISSEVPQNLSASRPQDRQFILSSKKLLLSDSGFYLCAWSVTRGGNSPLHFGNGTRLTVT.

The rearrangement joins TRBV19 to TRBJ2-5; D is perhaps TRBD1 (5 bases). The germline V gene has CDR1 LNHDA and CDR2 SQIVND (reference sequence). The CDR3 totals 15 residues. The ends were cut back, 3 bases at V and 5 bases at J, with 16 bases in the middle. The DNA of the CDR3 is TGTGCCAGTAGTATGGGGCGCAGGGTTGACGAGACCCAGTACTTC. It codes for CASSMGRRVDETQYF.